This T cell receptor beta chain was profiled in a study of control samples from healthy donors and cancer patients (dated by TCRdb to 2018 to 2021). In regard to this clone: The antigen it binds to is not known. No much larger clone is present one base from it, and per-base qualities are unavailable.

The library relied on the immunoSEQ multiplex PCR assay. TCRdb limited this immuneACCESS table to in-frame rearrangements with V and J called. A share of clones is missing; checked studies link under half to unresolved V genes, and the rest is unexplained. The sample records roughly 130,000 clones, approximately 94% of which are singletons. The top ten clonotypes cover approximately 4% of the sample. The germline V gene encodes CDR1 SGHDT and CDR2 YYEEEE. The CDR3, cysteine through phenylalanine, is 16 amino acids long. Of all the DNA, just the CDR3 is kept, 48 bases in frame from base 1. V is clipped by 0 bases and J by 1 base, and the sequence between their germline boundaries is 8 bases long.

The receptor comes from a man younger than 45 in good health. The sample comprised blood. The rearranged segments are TRBV5-6 and TRBJ2-6; the D gene remains uncertain. The DNA sequence is TGTGCCAGCAGCTTGGGTGGGCAGTCTGGGGCCAACGTCCTGACTTTC. Its translation is CASSLGGQSGANVLTF. Reference TRBV5-6 and TRBJ2-6 genes cover what lies past the CDR3, so the full variable domain is DAGVTQSPTHLIKTRGQQVTLRCSPKSGHDTVSWYQQALGQGPQFIFQYYEEEERQRGNFPDRFSGHQFPNYSSELNVNALLLGDSALYLCASSLGGQSGANVLTFGAGSRLTVL.